This TCR beta chain was identified during a study of blood T cell repertoires in COVID-19. Study at large: Sample material is recorded as cDNA or gDNA derived from T cells, B-cell-depleted T cells, or PBMCs.

Original processing methods: Amplified reference gene primers provided the basis for estimating nucleated cell counts. The protocol was immunoSEQ multiplex PCR, while the TCRdb copy is restricted to in-frame clones and leaves out a portion. V and J calls plus clone size are reproduced from that table; the DNA served to infer D and trimming. The table includes around 22,000 clones, about 87% detected once. The CDR3 runs 16 residues. Germline loops: CDR1 SNHLY, CDR2 FYNNEI. V lost 2 bases and J 0 bases, leaving 8 bases between the germline ends. The sample was peripheral blood. The chain employs TRBV2 and TRBJ2-6; D unresolved. The receptor's source is a human donor with active COVID-19. The donor label of this sample is uncertain. In nucleotides, the CDR3 is TGTGCCAGCAGTGAATTGGGCCGCTCTGGGGCCAACGTCCTGACTTTC. Its protein product is CASSELGRSGANVLTF. The whole variable domain, remainder taken from reference TRBV2 and TRBJ2-6, is EPEVTQTPSHQVTQMGQEVILRCVPISNHLYFYWYRQILGQKVEFLVSFYNNEISEKSEIFDDQFSVERPDGSNFTLKIRSTKLEDSAMYFCASSELGRSGANVLTFGAGSRLTVL.